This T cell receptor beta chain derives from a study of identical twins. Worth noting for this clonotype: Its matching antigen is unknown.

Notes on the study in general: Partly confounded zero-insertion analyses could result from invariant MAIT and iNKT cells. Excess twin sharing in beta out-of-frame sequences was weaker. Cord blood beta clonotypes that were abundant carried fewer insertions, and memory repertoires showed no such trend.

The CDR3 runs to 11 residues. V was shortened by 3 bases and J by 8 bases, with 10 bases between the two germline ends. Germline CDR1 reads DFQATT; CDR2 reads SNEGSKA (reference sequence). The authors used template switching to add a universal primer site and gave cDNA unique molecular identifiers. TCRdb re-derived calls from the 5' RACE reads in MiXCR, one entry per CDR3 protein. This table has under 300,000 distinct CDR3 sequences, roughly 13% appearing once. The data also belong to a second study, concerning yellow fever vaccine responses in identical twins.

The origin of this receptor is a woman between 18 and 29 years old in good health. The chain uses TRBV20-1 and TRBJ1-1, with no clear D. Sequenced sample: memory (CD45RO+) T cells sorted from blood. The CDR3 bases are TGCAGTGCTAGGTTCGACGGAGAAGCTTTCTTT. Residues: CSARFDGEAFF.